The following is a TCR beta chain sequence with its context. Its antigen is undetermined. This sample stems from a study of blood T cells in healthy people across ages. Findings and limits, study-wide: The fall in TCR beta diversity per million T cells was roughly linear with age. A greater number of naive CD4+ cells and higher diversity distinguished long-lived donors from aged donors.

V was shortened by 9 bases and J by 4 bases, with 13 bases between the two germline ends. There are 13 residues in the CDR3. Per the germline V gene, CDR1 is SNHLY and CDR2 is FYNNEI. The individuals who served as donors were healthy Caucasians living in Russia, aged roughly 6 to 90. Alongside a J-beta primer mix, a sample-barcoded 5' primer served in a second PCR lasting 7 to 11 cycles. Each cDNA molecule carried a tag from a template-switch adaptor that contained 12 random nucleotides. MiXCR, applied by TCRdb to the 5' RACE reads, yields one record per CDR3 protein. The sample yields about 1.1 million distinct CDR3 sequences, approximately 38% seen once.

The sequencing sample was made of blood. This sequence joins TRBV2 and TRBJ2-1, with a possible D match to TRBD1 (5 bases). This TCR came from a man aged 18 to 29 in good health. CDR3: CASYGALYNEQFF. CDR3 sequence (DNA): TGTGCCAGTTATGGGGCCCTTTACAATGAGCAGTTCTTC.